Shown below are 5 T cell receptor beta chains from a single sample sequenced in a study of tumor and adjacent non-tumor tissue in lung cancer. Three rounds of nested PCR, following a modified ARM-PCR protocol, produced the TCRbeta library. TCRdb passed the multiplex PCR reads through MiXCR, listing each CDR3 protein once. The data contain tens of thousands of distinct CDR3 sequences, around 65% of them singletons. The template was RNA from unsorted bulk tissue. The sequencing input was lung tumor tissue. The receptors shown here come from a woman aged 70-85 years with non-small cell lung cancer.

On this clonotype itself: A read error is likely, as this CDR3 ends without the conserved phenylalanine or tryptophan. This rearrangement joins TRBV12-3 or TRBV12-4 to TRBJ1-5; D gene unclear. Trimming removed 11 bases at V and 2 bases at J, with 16 bases between. The CDR3 extends over 14 amino acids. As DNA, the CDR3 is TGTGCCGGGAGTTTAGGCAGACGCAATCAGCCCCAGCATTCT. Translation: CAGSLGRRNQPQHS.

A remark on this clonotype: Mismatch with germline at one junction end may stem from a read error. The J gene is TRBJ2-7, the V gene TRBV28, with D perhaps TRBD2 (5 bases). Germline assignment: CDR1 MDHEN and CDR2 SYDVKM. CDR3 length: 13 amino acids. CDR3 sequence: CTSRMPGTYEQYF. CDR3 DNA: TGCACCAGCAGGATGCCGGGGACCTACGAGCAGTACTTC.

About this clonotype itself: A much larger clonotype is one base distant, so this may be a read error. This chain uses TRBV20-1 with TRBJ2-3; D gene unclear. Germline lookup yields CDR1 DFQATT and CDR2 SNEGSKA (reference sequence). The CDR3 spans 13 residues. CDR3 residues: CRARARTGDTQYF. The DNA of the CDR3 is TGCAGAGCCCGGGCGAGGACGGGAGATACGCAGTATTTT.

Of note for this clonotype: Given the absence of the conserved phenylalanine or tryptophan at the CDR3 end, a read error is likely. This chain connects TRBV6-5 to TRBJ2-1; a weak D match, TRBD1 (6 bases). The germline V gene has CDR1 MNHEY and CDR2 SVGAGI. Trimming took off 6 bases at V and 4 bases at J, with 22 bases between the two ends. The CDR3 consists of 17 residues. In nucleotides, the CDR3 is TGTGCCAGCAGGGCAGGGGTAGCTAGAGAGGTGTACAATGAGCAGTTCATC. Its protein product is CASRAGVAREVYNEQFI.

A few counts support this clonotype. This may stem from a read error, because a much larger clone lies one nucleotide away. V gene TRBV6-1 combines with J gene TRBJ2-7; 8 nucleotides agree with TRBD1. Losses at the gene ends were 10 bases for V and 2 bases for J; bases not matched to a gene: 10. CDR3 length: 14 amino acids. CDR1 and CDR2 (germline): MNHNS, SASEGT. DNA of the CDR3: TGTGCCAACTGCATTGACAGGGGACCCTACGAGCAGTACTTC. It specifies CANCIDRGPYEQYF.